Below, 7 T cell receptor beta chains from the same sample are listed, as sequenced in a study of glioma-infiltrating T cells after dendritic cell vaccination. This table comes from immunoSEQ multiplex PCR, and its TCRdb copy is limited to in-frame clones, with some not included. Of around 83,000 clones listed, 85% were seen once; the top ten hold 8.5%. This sample's time point: after dendritic cell vaccination, including at tumor progression/relapse. Material: blood, obtained after dendritic cell vaccination. The receptors stem from a human donor with glioblastoma.

The chain has TRBV28 and TRBJ2-3, with D possibly being TRBD2 (6 bases). CDR3 length: 14 amino acids. V shed 2 bases and J shed 3 bases, with 9 bases lying between them. Germline CDR1 is MDHEN and CDR2 is SYDVKM. CDR3 sequence: CASSLRGGTDTQYF. In DNA, the CDR3 is TGTGCCAGCAGTTTACGGGGAGGTACAGATACGCAGTATTTT.

The V call is TRBV11-3, the J call TRBJ2-1; 9 nucleotides agree with TRBD2. The V and J ends lost 3 bases and 4 bases, in that order; junction bases with no gene match: 4. The CDR3 is made up of 15 amino acids. Germline CDR1 SGHNT, CDR2 YENEEA. In DNA form, the CDR3 reads TGTGCCAGCAGCTTCGCGGGAGGGGGGTACAATGAGCAGTTCTTC. It translates to CASSFAGGGYNEQFF.

The chain employs TRBV15 and TRBJ2-1; D is unresolved. Germline-derived CDR1 and CDR2 are LNHNV and YYDKDF (reference sequence). The CDR3 consists of 15 residues. V was trimmed by 1 base and J by 3 bases, leaving 10 bases between them. In DNA form, the CDR3 reads TGTGCCACCAGCAGAGGCGGCAGTATCTACAATGAGCAGTTCTTC. Protein product: CATSRGGSIYNEQFF.

The rearrangement uses TRBV28 and TRBJ2-1; 7 bases match TRBD1. This CDR3 comprises 13 residues. Losses at the gene ends were 8 bases for V and 6 bases for J; bases not matched to a gene: 7. The germline CDR1 and CDR2 sequences are MDHEN and SYDVKM. This CDR3 is CASDRVNGNEQFF. The DNA for the CDR3 is TGTGCCAGCGACAGGGTAAATGGCAATGAGCAGTTCTTC.

This clone occurred a few times. The chain employs TRBV7-8 and TRBJ1-2; 7 positions agree with TRBD1. The CDR3 totals 13 residues. Germline values: CDR1 SGHVS, CDR2 FQNEAQ. V shed 3 bases, J shed 4 bases, and the junction held 2 bases outside the gene matches. The CDR3 loop is CASSLDRSYGYTF. The CDR3 nucleotides read TGTGCCAGCAGCTTGGACAGGTCCTATGGCTACACCTTC.

This chain joins TRBV9 and TRBJ2-7; D is possibly TRBD2 (6 bases). Germline-derived CDR1 and CDR2 are SGDLS and YYNGEE. Trimming shortened V by 4 bases and J by 0 bases, and 14 bases separated the two germline ends. The CDR3 sequence is 15 residues long. The CDR3 coding sequence is TGTGCCAGCAGCTCTAGCGTAGTAAGCTCCTACGAGCAGTACTTC. This gives the protein CASSSSVVSSYEQYF.

V gene TRBV29-1 combines with J gene TRBJ2-7; D is possibly TRBD1 (6 bases). CDR1 is SQVTM, CDR2 ANQGSEA, per germline. Deletions cut 5 bases from V and 4 bases from J, with 9 bases between. The CDR3 contains 11 residues. As DNA, the CDR3 is TGCAGCGTTTATGGACAGTACGAGCAGTACTTC. Protein: CSVYGQYEQYF.